The rows below give T cell receptor beta chains drawn from one sample of a study of blood T cell repertoires in COVID-19. Assay: immunoSEQ multiplex PCR; the TCRdb copy retains only in-frame clones and omits some. The sample holds 200,000 to 250,000 clones; roughly 78% are singletons and the top ten take approximately 12%. Sequencing was done on a sample of peripheral blood. The receptors shown here come from a middle-aged woman with acute or convalescent COVID-19. Each CDR3 is given without its conserved first and last residue. Fields, in order: V gene, CDR3 protein.

>TRBV27
ASSPGTSNNYGYT
>TRBV4-1
ASSLRQGGSYEQY
>TRBV5-1
ASSLISGRASDEQY
>TRBV30
AWSTGTDIQY
>TRBV2
ASSRQGGGYT
>TRBV3-1/TRBV3-2
ASSQEDRRTGEAKNIQY
>TRBV4-3
ASSQDRTSGSYNEQF
>TRBV3-1/TRBV3-2
ASSPLRRGQETQY
>TRBV24-1
ATSDLGLDEQF
>TRBV6-2/TRBV6-3
ASSVWGSLEAF
>TRBV19
ASSIDAENGYT
>TRBV14
ASSRRQGVSDTQY
>TRBV12-3/TRBV12-4
ASSERWSQPQH
>TRBV11-2
ASSLGTGNQPQH
>TRBV19
ASGRTGGTDTQY
>TRBV4-1
ASSQVWTGGADTQY
>TRBV6-5
ASSYGGTEAF
>TRBV6-5
ASKTGPSPLH
>TRBV3-1/TRBV3-2
ASSLGLAGNTDTQY
>TRBV23-1
ASSLAGKRNEQY
>TRBV24-1
ATSQVGRGNEQF
>TRBV6-5
ASSYSDRYNEQF
>TRBV7-6
ASSPAVGGLPDTQY
>TRBV4-3
ASFPGQAIYEQY